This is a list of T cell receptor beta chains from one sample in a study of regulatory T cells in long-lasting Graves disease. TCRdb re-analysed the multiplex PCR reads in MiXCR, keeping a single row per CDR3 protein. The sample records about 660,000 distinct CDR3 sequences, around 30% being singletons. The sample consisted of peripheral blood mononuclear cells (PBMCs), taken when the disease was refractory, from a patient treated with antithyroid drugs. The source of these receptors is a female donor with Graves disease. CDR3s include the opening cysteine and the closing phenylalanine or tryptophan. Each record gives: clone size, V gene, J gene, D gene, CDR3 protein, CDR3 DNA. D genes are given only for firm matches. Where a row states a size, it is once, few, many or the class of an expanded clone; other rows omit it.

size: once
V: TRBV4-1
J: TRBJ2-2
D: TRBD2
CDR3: CASSPGLAGAVTGELFF
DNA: TGCGCCAGCAGCCCGGGACTAGCGGGAGCGGTCACCGGGGAGCTGTTTTTT

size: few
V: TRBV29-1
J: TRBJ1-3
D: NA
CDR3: CSVEELGETGNTIYF
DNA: TGCAGCGTTGAAGAGCTAGGGGAGACAGGAAACACCATATATTTT

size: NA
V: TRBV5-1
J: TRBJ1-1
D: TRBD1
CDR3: CASSWRGGDRGNTEAFF
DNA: TGCGCCAGCAGCTGGAGAGGTGGGGACAGGGGGAACACTGAAGCTTTCTTT

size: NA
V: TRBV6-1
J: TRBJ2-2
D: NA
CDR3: CASSENGVSGELFF
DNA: TGTGCCAGCAGTGAAAACGGGGTGTCCGGGGAGCTGTTTTTT

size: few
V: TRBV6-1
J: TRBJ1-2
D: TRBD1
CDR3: CASTTGAYDYTF
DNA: TGTGCCAGCACGACAGGGGCATATGACTACACCTTC

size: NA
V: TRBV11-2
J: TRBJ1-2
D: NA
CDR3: CASSLVAASGGYTF
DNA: TGTGCCAGCAGCTTAGTGGCAGCTTCGGGTGGCTACACCTTC

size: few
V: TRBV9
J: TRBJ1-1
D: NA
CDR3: CASSVGPQRGGNTEAFF
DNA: TGTGCCAGCAGCGTAGGCCCCCAACGGGGTGGGAACACTGAAGCTTTCTTT

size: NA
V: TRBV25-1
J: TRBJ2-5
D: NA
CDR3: CASSAISGLGETQYF
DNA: TGTGCCAGCAGTGCGATCTCAGGACTGGGAGAGACCCAGTACTTC

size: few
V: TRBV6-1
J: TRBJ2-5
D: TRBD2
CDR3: CASQRSGRETQYF
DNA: TGTGCCAGCCAACGTAGCGGGAGAGAGACCCAGTACTTC

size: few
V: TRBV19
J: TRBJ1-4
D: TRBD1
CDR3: CASRETGAGEKLFF
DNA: TGTGCCAGTAGAGAGACAGGGGCCGGTGAAAAACTGTTTTTT

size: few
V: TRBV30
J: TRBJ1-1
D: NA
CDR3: CAWRAPGWTEAFF
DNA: TGTGCCTGGAGAGCCCCGGGGTGGACTGAAGCTTTCTTT

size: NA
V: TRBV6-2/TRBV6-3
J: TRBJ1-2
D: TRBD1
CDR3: CASNVGQGVYTF
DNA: TGTGCCAGCAACGTAGGACAGGGGGTTTACACCTTC

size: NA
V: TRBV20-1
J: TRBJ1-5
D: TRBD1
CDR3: CSAIGQGRNQPQHF
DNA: TGCAGTGCTATTGGACAGGGGCGCAATCAGCCCCAGCATTTT

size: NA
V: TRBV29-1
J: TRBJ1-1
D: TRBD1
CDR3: CSVETGGGTEAFF
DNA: TGCAGCGTCGAAACAGGGGGGGGAACTGAAGCTTTCTTT

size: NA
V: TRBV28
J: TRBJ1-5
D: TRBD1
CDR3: CASSFRDSQPQHF
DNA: TGTGCCAGCAGTTTCCGGGACAGTCAGCCCCAGCATTTT

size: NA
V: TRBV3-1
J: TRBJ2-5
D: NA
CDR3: CASSQLFQETQYF
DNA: TGTGCCAGCAGCCAATTGTTTCAAGAGACCCAGTACTTC

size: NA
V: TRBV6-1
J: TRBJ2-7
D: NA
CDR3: CASNALYEQYF
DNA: TGTGCCAGCAATGCCCTCTACGAGCAGTACTTC

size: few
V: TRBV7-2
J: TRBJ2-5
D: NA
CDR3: CASSLALGKTVVGETQYF
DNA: TGTGCCAGCAGCTTAGCGTTGGGGAAAACTGTGGTGGGTGAGACCCAGTACTTC

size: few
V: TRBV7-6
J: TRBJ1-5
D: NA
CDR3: CASSLVPASNQPQHF
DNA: TGTGCCAGCAGCTTAGTTCCAGCTAGCAATCAGCCCCAGCATTTT

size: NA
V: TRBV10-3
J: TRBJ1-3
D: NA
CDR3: CAISGMNTIYF
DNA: TGTGCCATCAGTGGCATGAACACCATATATTTT

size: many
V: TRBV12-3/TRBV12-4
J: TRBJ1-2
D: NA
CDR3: CASSPRPPDGYTF
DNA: TGTGCCAGCAGCCCAAGACCCCCGGATGGCTACACCTTC

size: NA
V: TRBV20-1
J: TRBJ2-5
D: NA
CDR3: CSARVPSKKTQYF
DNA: TGCAGTGCTAGAGTACCCAGTAAAAAGACCCAGTACTTC

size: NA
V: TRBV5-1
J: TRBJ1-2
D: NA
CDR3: CASSLSWLDGYTF
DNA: TGCGCCAGCAGCTTGTCTTGGTTGGATGGCTACACCTTC

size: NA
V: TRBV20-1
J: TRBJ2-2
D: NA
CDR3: CSARVLLDGELFF
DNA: TGCAGTGCTAGAGTCCTGCTTGATGGGGAGCTGTTTTTT

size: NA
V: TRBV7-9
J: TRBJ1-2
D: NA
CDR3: CASSLYERSGYTF
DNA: TGTGCCAGCAGCTTATATGAGCGCTCCGGCTACACCTTC

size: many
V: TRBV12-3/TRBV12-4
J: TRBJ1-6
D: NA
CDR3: CASSPAVFRAPLHF
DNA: TGTGCCAGCAGTCCGGCCGTATTTCGCGCACCCCTCCACTTT

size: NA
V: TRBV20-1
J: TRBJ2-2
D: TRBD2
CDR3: CSARDLGGRARVTGELFF
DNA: TGCAGTGCTAGAGATCTTGGAGGGAGGGCCCGTGTCACCGGGGAGCTGTTTTTT

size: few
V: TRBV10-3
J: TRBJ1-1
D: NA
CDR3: CAITKTENTEAFF
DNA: TGTGCCATCACTAAGACAGAGAACACTGAAGCTTTCTTT

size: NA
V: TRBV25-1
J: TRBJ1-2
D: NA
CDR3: CASSEDWGNGYTF
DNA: TGTGCCAGCAGTGAGGATTGGGGGAATGGCTACACCTTC

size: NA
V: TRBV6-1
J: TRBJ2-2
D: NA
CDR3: CASRKMGGTGELFF
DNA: TGTGCCAGCCGAAAAATGGGGGGTACCGGGGAGCTGTTTTTT

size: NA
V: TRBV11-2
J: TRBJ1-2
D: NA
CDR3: CASSLGGTLDGYTF
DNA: TGTGCCAGCAGCTTAGGCGGAACGCTAGATGGCTACACCTTC

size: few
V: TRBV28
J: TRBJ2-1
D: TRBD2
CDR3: CASSPSGSWAYNEQFF
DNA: TGTGCCAGCAGTCCCAGCGGGAGTTGGGCCTACAATGAGCAGTTCTTC

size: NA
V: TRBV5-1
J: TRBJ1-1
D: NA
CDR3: CASSLEPGITEAFF
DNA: TGCGCCAGCAGCTTGGAACCGGGGATCACTGAAGCTTTCTTT

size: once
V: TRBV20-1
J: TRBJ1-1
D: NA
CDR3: CSARLGPNTEAFF
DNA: TGCAGTGCTAGATTAGGGCCGAACACTGAAGCTTTCTTT

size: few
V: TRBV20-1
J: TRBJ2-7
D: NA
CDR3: CSARDREGAYEQYF
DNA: TGCAGTGCTAGAGACAGGGAAGGAGCCTACGAGCAGTACTTC

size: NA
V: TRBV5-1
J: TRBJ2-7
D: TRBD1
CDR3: CASGTLTGDEQYF
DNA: TGCGCCAGCGGCACCCTGACAGGGGACGAGCAGTACTTC

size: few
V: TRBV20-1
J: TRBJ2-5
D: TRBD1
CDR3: CSAGRQGFSETQYF
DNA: TGCAGTGCTGGAAGACAGGGATTTAGTGAGACCCAGTACTTC

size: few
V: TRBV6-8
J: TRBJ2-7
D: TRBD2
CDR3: CASSYWGLAETYEQYF
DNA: TGTGCCAGCAGTTATTGGGGACTAGCGGAGACCTACGAGCAGTACTTC

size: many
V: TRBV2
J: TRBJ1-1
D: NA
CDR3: CASIDGGVGTEAFF
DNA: TGTGCCAGCATTGATGGGGGTGTTGGGACTGAAGCTTTCTTT

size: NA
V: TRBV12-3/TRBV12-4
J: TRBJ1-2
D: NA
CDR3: CASSLAGGPGYTF
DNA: TGTGCCAGCAGTTTAGCTGGAGGGCCTGGCTACACCTTC

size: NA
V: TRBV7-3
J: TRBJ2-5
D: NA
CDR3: CASSSTRGTSETQYF
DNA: TGTGCCAGCAGCTCGACCCGCGGGACTTCAGAGACCCAGTACTTC

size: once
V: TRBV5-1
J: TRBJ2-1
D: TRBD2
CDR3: CASSKEGLAGRNEQFF
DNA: TGCGCCAGCAGCAAAGAAGGACTAGCGGGAAGGAATGAGCAGTTCTTC

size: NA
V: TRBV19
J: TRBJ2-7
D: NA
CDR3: CASSIDIFYEQYF
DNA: TGTGCCAGTAGTATAGACATTTTCTACGAGCAGTACTTC

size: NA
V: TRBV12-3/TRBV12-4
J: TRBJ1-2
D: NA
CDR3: CASSLNRRLYYGYTF
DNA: TGTGCCAGCAGTTTAAACAGGAGACTTTACTATGGCTACACCTTC

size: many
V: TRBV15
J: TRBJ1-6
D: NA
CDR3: CATSRDGGRGSPLHF
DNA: TGTGCCACCAGCAGAGACGGGGGGCGGGGGTCACCCCTCCACTTT

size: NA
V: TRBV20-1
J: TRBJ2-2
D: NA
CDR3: CSAVPGNWAGELFF
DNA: TGCAGTGCTGTTCCGGGAAATTGGGCCGGGGAGCTGTTTTTT

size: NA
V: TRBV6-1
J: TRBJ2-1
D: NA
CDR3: CASSTPGYEQFF
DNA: TGTGCCAGCAGTACTCCAGGCTATGAGCAGTTCTTC

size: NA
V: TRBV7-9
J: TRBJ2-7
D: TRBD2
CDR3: CASSPRTSGITSYEQYF
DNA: TGTGCCAGCAGCCCTCGGACTAGCGGGATTACCTCCTACGAGCAGTACTTC

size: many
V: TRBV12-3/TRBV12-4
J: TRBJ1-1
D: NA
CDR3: CASSLGPKAFF
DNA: TGTGCCAGCAGTTTGGGTCCGAAAGCTTTCTTT

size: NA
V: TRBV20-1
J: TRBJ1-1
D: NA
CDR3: CSAPHDTVLTEAFF
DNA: TGCAGTGCCCCCCATGACACGGTCCTCACTGAAGCTTTCTTT

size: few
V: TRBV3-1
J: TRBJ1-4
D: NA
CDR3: CASSQDNFPGGEKLFF
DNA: TGTGCCAGCAGCCAAGATAACTTCCCAGGTGGGGAAAAACTGTTTTTT

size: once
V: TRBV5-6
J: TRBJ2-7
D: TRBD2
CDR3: CASSLWPAGAPYEQYF
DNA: TGTGCCAGCAGCTTGTGGCCAGCGGGAGCCCCCTACGAGCAGTACTTC

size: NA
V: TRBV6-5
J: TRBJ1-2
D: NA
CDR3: CASSYRPEYGYTF
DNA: TGTGCCAGCAGTTACCGCCCGGAGTATGGCTACACCTTC